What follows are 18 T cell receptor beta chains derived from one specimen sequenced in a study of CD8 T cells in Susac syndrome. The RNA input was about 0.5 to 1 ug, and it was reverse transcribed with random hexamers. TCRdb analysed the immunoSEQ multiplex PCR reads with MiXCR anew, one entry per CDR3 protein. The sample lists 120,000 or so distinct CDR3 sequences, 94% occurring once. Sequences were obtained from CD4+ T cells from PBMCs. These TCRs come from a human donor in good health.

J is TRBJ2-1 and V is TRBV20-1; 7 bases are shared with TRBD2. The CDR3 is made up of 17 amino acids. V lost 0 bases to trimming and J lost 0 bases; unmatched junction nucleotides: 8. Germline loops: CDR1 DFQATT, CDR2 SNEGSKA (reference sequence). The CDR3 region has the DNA TGCAGTGCTAGAGATCCCCTAGCGGAAAGCTCCTACAATGAGCAGTTCTTC. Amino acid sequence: CSARDPLAESSYNEQFF.

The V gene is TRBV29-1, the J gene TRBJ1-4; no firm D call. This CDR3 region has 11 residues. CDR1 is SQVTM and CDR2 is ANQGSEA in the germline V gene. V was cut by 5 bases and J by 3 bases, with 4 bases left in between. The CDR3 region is CSVLANEKLFF. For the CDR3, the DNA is TGCAGCGTTTTGGCTAATGAAAAACTGTTTTTT.

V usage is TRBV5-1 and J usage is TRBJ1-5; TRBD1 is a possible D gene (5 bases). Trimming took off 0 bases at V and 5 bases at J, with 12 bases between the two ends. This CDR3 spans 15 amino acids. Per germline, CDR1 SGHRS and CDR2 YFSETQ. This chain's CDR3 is CASSLEGRGDQPQHF. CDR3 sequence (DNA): TGCGCCAGCAGCTTGGAGGGGCGCGGGGATCAGCCCCAGCATTTT.

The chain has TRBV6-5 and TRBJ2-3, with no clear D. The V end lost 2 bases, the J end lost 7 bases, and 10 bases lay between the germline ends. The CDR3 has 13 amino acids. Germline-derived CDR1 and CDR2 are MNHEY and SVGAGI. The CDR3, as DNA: TGTGCCAGCAGTTACACCGGCGCTCATACGCAGTATTTT. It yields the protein CASSYTGAHTQYF.

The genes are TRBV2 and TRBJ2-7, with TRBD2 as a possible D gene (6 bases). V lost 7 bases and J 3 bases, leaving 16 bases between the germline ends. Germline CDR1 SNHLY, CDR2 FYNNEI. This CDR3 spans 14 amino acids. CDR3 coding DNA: TGTGCCAGCATGCCGGGACTTTGGGGCTACGAGCAGTACTTC. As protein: CASMPGLWGYEQYF. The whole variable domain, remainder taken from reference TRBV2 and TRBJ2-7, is EPEVTQTPSHQVTQMGQEVILRCVPISNHLYFYWYRQILGQKVEFLVSFYNNEISEKSEIFDDQFSVERPDGSNFTLKIRSTKLEDSAMYFCASMPGLWGYEQYFGPGTRLTVT.

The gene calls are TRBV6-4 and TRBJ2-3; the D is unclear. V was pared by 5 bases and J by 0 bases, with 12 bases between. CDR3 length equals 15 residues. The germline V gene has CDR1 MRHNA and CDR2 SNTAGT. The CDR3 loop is CASSPMSSSTDTQYF. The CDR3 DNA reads TGTGCCAGCAGTCCAATGAGCTCTAGCACAGATACGCAGTATTTT.

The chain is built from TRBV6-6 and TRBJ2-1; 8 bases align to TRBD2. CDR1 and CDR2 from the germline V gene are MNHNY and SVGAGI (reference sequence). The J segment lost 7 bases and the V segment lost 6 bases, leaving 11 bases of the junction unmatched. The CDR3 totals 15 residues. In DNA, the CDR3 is TGTGCCAGCAGAAACGCCGGGACTAGGGGGAATGAGCAGTTCTTC. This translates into CASRNAGTRGNEQFF.

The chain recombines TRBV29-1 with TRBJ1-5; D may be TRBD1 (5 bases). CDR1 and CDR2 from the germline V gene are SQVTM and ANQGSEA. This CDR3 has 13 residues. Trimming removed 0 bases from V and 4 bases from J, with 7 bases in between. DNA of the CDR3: TGCAGCGTTGAAGACGGGGGGAATCAGCCCCAGCATTTT. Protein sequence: CSVEDGGNQPQHF. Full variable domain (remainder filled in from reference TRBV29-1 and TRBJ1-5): SAVISQKPSRDICQRGTSLTIQCQVDSQVTMMFWYRQQPGQSLTLIATANQGSEATYESGFVIDKFPISRPNLTFSTLTVSNMSPEDSSIYLCSVEDGGNQPQHFGDGTRLSIL.

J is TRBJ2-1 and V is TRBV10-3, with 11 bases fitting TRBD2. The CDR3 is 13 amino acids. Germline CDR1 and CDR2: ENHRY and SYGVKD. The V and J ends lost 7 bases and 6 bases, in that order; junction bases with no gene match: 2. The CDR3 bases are TGTGCCATCACCGGGACTAGCGGCAATGAGCAGTTCTTC. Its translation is CAITGTSGNEQFF.

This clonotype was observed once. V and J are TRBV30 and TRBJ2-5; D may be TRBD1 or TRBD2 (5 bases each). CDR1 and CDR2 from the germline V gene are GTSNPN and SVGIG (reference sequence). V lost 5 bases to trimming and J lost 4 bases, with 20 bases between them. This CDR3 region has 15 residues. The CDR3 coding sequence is TGTGCCTGGGGTCCTTCCGGGACGTCGGCAGAGACCCAGTACTTC. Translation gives CAWGPSGTSAETQYF.

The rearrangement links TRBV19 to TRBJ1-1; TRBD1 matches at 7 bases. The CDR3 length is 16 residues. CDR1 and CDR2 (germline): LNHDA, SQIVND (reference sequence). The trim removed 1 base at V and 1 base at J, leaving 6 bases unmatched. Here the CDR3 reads CASSIGSRTGNTEAFF. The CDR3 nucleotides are TGTGCCAGTAGTATAGGGTCCCGGACAGGGAACACTGAAGCTTTCTTT.

The CDR3 DNA reads as TGCGCCAGCAGCCAAGATGGGCAGGGTAGCTCTGGGGCCAACGTCCTGACTTTC. Translating it yields CASSQDGQGSSGANVLTF. The rearrangement links TRBV4-3 to TRBJ2-6; tentative D call: TRBD1 (5 bases). Germline V gene lookup returns CDR1 LGHNA and CDR2 YSLEER. CDR3 length: 18 amino acids. V was pared by 0 bases and J by 0 bases, with 12 bases between.

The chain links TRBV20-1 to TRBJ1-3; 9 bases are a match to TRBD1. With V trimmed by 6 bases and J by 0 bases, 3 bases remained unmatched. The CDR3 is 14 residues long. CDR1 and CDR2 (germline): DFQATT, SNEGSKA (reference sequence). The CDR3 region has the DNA TGCAGTGCCCCGACAGGGGGCTCTGGAAACACCATATATTTT. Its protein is CSAPTGGSGNTIYF.

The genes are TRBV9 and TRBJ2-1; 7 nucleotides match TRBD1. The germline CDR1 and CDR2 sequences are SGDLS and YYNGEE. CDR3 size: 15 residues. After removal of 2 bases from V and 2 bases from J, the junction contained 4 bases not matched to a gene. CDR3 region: CASSVQGDPYNEQFF. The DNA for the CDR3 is TGTGCCAGCAGCGTCCAGGGGGACCCCTACAATGAGCAGTTCTTC.

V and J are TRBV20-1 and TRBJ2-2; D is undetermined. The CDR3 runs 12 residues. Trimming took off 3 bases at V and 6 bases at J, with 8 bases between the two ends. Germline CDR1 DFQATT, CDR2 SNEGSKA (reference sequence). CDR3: CSASKGPGELFF. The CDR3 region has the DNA TGCAGTGCTAGTAAGGGCCCCGGGGAGCTGTTTTTT.

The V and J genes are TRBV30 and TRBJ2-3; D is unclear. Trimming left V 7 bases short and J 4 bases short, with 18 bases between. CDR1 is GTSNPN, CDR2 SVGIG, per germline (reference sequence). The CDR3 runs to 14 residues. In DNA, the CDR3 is TGTGCCTTGGAGACCTCCAGGTGGGCAGATACGCAGTATTTT. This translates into CALETSRWADTQYF.

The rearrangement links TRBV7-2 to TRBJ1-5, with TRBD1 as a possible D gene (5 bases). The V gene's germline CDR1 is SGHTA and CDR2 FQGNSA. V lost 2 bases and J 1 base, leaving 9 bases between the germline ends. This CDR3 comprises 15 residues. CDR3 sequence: CASSLTPGSNQPQHF. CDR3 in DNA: TGTGCCAGCAGCTTAACCCCAGGGAGCAATCAGCCCCAGCATTTT.

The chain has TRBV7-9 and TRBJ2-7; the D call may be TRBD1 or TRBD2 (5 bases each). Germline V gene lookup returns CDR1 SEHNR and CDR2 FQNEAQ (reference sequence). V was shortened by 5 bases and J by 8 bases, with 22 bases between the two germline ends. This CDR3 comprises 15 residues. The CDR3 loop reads CASSTISGTPFKQYF. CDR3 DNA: TGTGCCAGCAGCACAATTTCCGGGACCCCTTTCAAGCAGTACTTC.